This TCR beta chain originates from a study of early T cells in non-severe SARS-CoV-2 infection. After removal of 5 bases from V and 7 bases from J, the junction contained 11 bases not matched to a gene. Germline CDR1 is SEHNR and CDR2 is FQNEAQ (reference sequence). The CDR3 runs 15 residues. TCRdb passed the 5' RACE reads through MiXCR, listing each CDR3 protein once. The sample holds more than 90,000 distinct CDR3 sequences, approximately 13% seen once. The source is an adult who was a healthcare worker with PCR-confirmed SARS-CoV-2 infection or an uninfected control (not recorded which). V usage is TRBV7-9 and J usage is TRBJ2-3, with TRBD2 identical over 8 bases. Input material: whole blood. CDR3 DNA: TGTGCCAGCAGCAAGACTAGCGACGCTCTGTATACGCAGTATTTT. Protein: CASSKTSDALYTQYF. The full variable domain, rest sourced from reference TRBV7-9 and TRBJ2-3, is DTGVSQNPRHKITKRGQNVTFRCDPISEHNRLYWYRQTLGQGPEFLTYFQNEAQLEKSRLLSDRFSAERPKGSFSTLEIQRTEQGDSAMYLCASSKTSDALYTQYFGPGTRLTVL.